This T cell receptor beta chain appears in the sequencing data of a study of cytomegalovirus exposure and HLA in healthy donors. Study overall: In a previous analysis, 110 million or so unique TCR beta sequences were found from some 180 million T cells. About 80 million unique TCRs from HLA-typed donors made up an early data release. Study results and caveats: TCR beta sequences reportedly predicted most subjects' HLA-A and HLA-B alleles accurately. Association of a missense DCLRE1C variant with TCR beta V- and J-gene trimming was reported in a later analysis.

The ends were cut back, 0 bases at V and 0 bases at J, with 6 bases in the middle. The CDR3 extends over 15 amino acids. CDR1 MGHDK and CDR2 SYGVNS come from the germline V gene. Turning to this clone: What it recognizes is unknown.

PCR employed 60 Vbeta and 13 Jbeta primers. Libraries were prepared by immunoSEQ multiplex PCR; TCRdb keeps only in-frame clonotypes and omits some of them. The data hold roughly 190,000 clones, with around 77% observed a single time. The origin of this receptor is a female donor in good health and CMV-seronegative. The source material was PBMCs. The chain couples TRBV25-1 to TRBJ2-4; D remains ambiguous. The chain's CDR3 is CASSEYNLAKNIQYF. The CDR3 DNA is TGTGCCAGCAGTGAATATAATTTAGCCAAAAACATTCAGTACTTC.